One and the same sample provided the 9 T cell receptor beta chains below, sequenced in a study of blood T cell repertoires in COVID-19. The table came from immunoSEQ multiplex PCR; TCRdb's copy has only in-frame clones and leaves some out. The table shows 200,000 to 250,000 clones, with about 88% occurring only once. Sequencing was performed on peripheral blood. The receptors come from a man aged 50 or older who had recovered from COVID-19.

This clone has a single count. The chain's CDR3 is CAWSVLGLFEAFF. CDR3 nucleotides: TGTGCCTGGAGTGTACTTGGACTGTTTGAAGCTTTCTTT. The chain carries TRBV30 and TRBJ1-1, with D uncertain. V was shortened by 0 bases and J by 7 bases, with 12 bases between the two germline ends. From germline, CDR1 is GTSNPN and CDR2 SVGIG (reference sequence). This CDR3 is 13 amino acids long.

The chain has TRBV5-8 and TRBJ1-1; D unclear. Germline V CDR1 and CDR2: SGHTS, YDEGEE. The V and J ends lost 4 bases and 1 base respectively, with 17 bases between them. The CDR3 is 16 residues long. For the CDR3, the DNA is TGTGCCAGCAGCCGGAGGGTCGCAGGCGCGAACACTGAAGCTTTCTTT. It codes for CASSRRVAGANTEAFF.

J is TRBJ2-2 and V is TRBV6-5; 8 bases are shared with TRBD2. The CDR3 has 15 residues. V lost 4 bases, J lost 1 base, and 2 bases stayed unmatched. Germline V gives CDR1 MNHEY, CDR2 SVGAGI. CDR3 bases: TGTGCCAGCAGTTGGACTAGCCGGAACACCGGGGAGCTGTTTTTT. It codes for CASSWTSRNTGELFF.

In regard to this clone: The junction departs from the called germline gene at one end, perhaps through a read error. The J gene is TRBJ2-6, the V gene TRBV4-1; 7 nucleotides line up with TRBD1. CDR3 length: 18 residues. Germline CDR1 MGHRA, CDR2 YSYEKL. CDR3 protein: CASSQAAGTAPGVNVLTF. CDR3 nucleotide sequence: TGCGCCAGCAGCCAAGCCGCCGGGACAGCCCCCGGGGTCAACGTCCTGACTTTC.

The rearrangement uses TRBV28 and TRBJ2-3; 11 bases agree with TRBD2. The CDR3 is 14 residues long. From germline, CDR1 is MDHEN and CDR2 SYDVKM. Germline trimming cut 6 bases from V and 5 bases from J; bases unmatched to any gene: 4. CDR3 region: CASRVSGRGDTQYF. DNA of the CDR3: TGTGCCAGCAGAGTTAGCGGGAGGGGAGATACGCAGTATTTT.

This chain connects TRBV19 to TRBJ2-1; 16 bases map to TRBD2. This CDR3 comprises 18 residues. The V gene's germline CDR1 is LNHDA and CDR2 SQIVND (reference sequence). Trimming removed 4 bases from V and 3 bases from J; junction bases left unmatched: 6. CDR3: CASSKGLAGGQGYNEQFF. As DNA, the CDR3 is TGTGCCAGTAGTAAGGGACTAGCGGGAGGGCAGGGCTACAATGAGCAGTTCTTC. Full variable domain (remainder filled in from reference TRBV19 and TRBJ2-1): DGGITQSPKYLFRKEGQNVTLSCEQNLNHDAMYWYRQDPGQGLRLIYYSQIVNDFQKGDIAEGYSVSREKKESFPLTVTSAQKNPTAFYLCASSKGLAGGQGYNEQFFGPGTRLTVL.

The chain combines TRBV7-9 with TRBJ2-7; 9 bases line up with TRBD2. There are 12 residues in the CDR3. Germline V CDR1 and CDR2: SEHNR, FQNEAQ (reference sequence). The junction had 3 bases not matched to a gene; V was cut back by 10 bases and J by 2 bases. CDR3 nucleotides: TGTGCCACCGCGGGGGGGGCCTACGAGCAGTACTTC. Translated: CATAGGAYEQYF. The full variable domain, rest sourced from reference TRBV7-9 and TRBJ2-7, is DTGVSQNPRHKITKRGQNVTFRCDPISEHNRLYWYRQTLGQGPEFLTYFQNEAQLEKSRLLSDRFSAERPKGSFSTLEIQRTEQGDSAMYLCATAGGAYEQYFGPGTRLTVT.

This sequence joins TRBV19 and TRBJ2-2; D is unresolved. The CDR3 consists of 16 residues. Trimming removed 5 bases at V and 2 bases at J, with 15 bases between. The germline V gene has CDR1 LNHDA and CDR2 SQIVND (reference sequence). CDR3 DNA sequence: TGTGCCAGTAGTTCTGGGCCCGGTACCAACACCGGGGAGCTGTTTTTT. Translating gives CASSSGPGTNTGELFF. Full variable domain (remainder filled in from reference TRBV19 and TRBJ2-2): DGGITQSPKYLFRKEGQNVTLSCEQNLNHDAMYWYRQDPGQGLRLIYYSQIVNDFQKGDIAEGYSVSREKKESFPLTVTSAQKNPTAFYLCASSSGPGTNTGELFFGEGSRLTVL.

The chain is built from TRBV29-1 and TRBJ1-1; D is possibly TRBD1 (5 bases). The CDR3 extends over 16 amino acids. Trimming cost V 6 bases and J 11 bases, with 31 bases left between them. CDR1 and CDR2 from the germline V gene are SQVTM and ANQGSEA. CDR3 amino acids: CSVRRGTQGHPVWAFF. CDR3 bases: TGCAGCGTGAGAAGAGGAACCCAGGGCCACCCGGTGTGGGCTTTCTTT.